The rows below give T cell receptor beta chains drawn from one sample of a study of blood T cells in healthy people across ages. TCRdb itself ran the 5' RACE reads through MiXCR, one entry per CDR3 protein. The table has 800,000 to 1,000,000 distinct CDR3 sequences, around 48% seen once. The sample was blood. The source of these receptors is a man in his thirties or forties in good health. The CDR3 runs from the conserved cysteine through the conserved F or W. The order of the fields is J gene, D gene, V gene, clone size, CDR3 DNA, CDR3 protein. The D gene is left open where the match is weak. Expanded clones get a size class; other rows say once, few or many, or leave the size out.

TRBJ2-1,NA,TRBV25-1,few,TGTGCCAGCGGTAAAACGAGTAATGAGCAGTTCTTC,CASGKTSNEQFF
TRBJ2-1,TRBD2,TRBV20-1,NA,TGCAGTGCTATGGGCGGGAGCTCCTACAATGAGCAGTTCTTC,CSAMGGSSYNEQFF
TRBJ1-1,NA,TRBV10-3,few,TGTGCCATCAGAGCGGGCACTGAAGCTTTCTTT,CAIRAGTEAFF
TRBJ1-1,NA,TRBV7-9,NA,TGTGCCAGCAGCCCCCCTATCGTGAACACTGAAGCTTTCTTT,CASSPPIVNTEAFF
TRBJ2-5,NA,TRBV20-1,once,TGCAGTGCTAAGGGGGAGGGGGGGCAAGTGGAGACCCAGTACTTC,CSAKGEGGQVETQYF
TRBJ2-7,TRBD1,TRBV25-1,many,TGTGCCAGCAGTCCACTTAACAGGGGAACCTACGAGCAGTACTTC,CASSPLNRGTYEQYF
TRBJ1-5,NA,TRBV6-5,NA,TGTGCCAGCAGTTACATCTTCGGGGGAGGGGGGCGTTCGGGCAATCAGCCCCAGCATTTT,CASSYIFGGGGRSGNQPQHF
TRBJ2-3,TRBD2,TRBV7-2,NA,TGTGCCAGCAGCTTAGCCAGCGGGGGGACAAATACGCAGTATTTT,CASSLASGGTNTQYF
TRBJ1-1,TRBD1,TRBV5-1,NA,TGCGCCGGCAGCATCGGACAGGTTGGAAACACTGAAGCTTTCTTT,CAGSIGQVGNTEAFF
TRBJ1-2,TRBD1,TRBV10-2,few,TGCGCCAGCAGTACCGGGACAGAGAATTCAGGCTACACCTTC,CASSTGTENSGYTF
TRBJ2-4,NA,TRBV2,few,TGTGCCAGCAGCGGGGGTCTGGGTCTAGCCAAAAACATTCAGTACTTC,CASSGGLGLAKNIQYF
TRBJ2-1,TRBD1,TRBV12-3/TRBV12-4,NA,TGTGCCAGCACCCTCCGGGACAGGGGAAATGAGCAGTTCTTC,CASTLRDRGNEQFF
TRBJ2-3,TRBD1,TRBV12-3/TRBV12-4,NA,TGTGCCAGCAGCCCCTCGGGACAGACTTCAGATACGCAGTATTTT,CASSPSGQTSDTQYF
TRBJ1-2,NA,TRBV30,NA,TGTGCCTGGAGTGTAGACGGCGGGGGCTACACCTTC,CAWSVDGGGYTF
TRBJ1-4,NA,TRBV4-3,NA,TGCGCCAGCAGCCAAGATTCGATAGCCGCAACTAATGAAAAACTGTTTTTT,CASSQDSIAATNEKLFF
TRBJ1-5,NA,TRBV30,NA,TGTGCCTGGAGTTCCCGCCTGAGCAATCAGCCCCAGCATTTT,CAWSSRLSNQPQHF
TRBJ2-5,TRBD2,TRBV5-1,many,TGTGCCAGCAGCTTAGCGGGGGGGCAAGAGACCCAGTACTTC,CASSLAGGQETQYF
TRBJ2-3,TRBD2,TRBV20-1,NA,TGCAGTGCTGCCCCCGGGGGGCGGGGGGGTCGCACAGATACGCAGTATTTT,CSAAPGGRGGRTDTQYF
TRBJ2-1,TRBD2,TRBV4-2,few,TGTGCCAGCAGCCAAGACCTGGCGGGGGGGCTCGATGAGCAGTTCTTC,CASSQDLAGGLDEQFF
TRBJ1-5,TRBD1,TRBV24-1,few,TGTGCCACCAGTGATTTGCCCGGGACAGGGGATCAGCCCCAGCATTTT,CATSDLPGTGDQPQHF
TRBJ2-6,NA,TRBV5-1,few,TGCGCCAGCATACCAGGACCATCCTCTGGGGCCAACGTCCTGACTTTC,CASIPGPSSGANVLTF
TRBJ2-7,NA,TRBV4-3,few,TGCGCCAGCAGCCAAGATCGAAGGAGCTCCTACGAGCAGTACTTC,CASSQDRRSSYEQYF
TRBJ2-7,NA,TRBV29-1,NA,TGCAGCGTTGTTTCAGGGTTAAACGAGCAGTACTTC,CSVVSGLNEQYF
TRBJ2-2,NA,TRBV7-3,NA,TGTGCCAGCAGCTTAAGGGATACGGGGGTGTCCGGGGAGCTGTTTTTT,CASSLRDTGVSGELFF
TRBJ1-5,NA,TRBV4-2,many,TGTGCCAGCAGCCAAGATCTCCAGGGAAATCAGCCCCAGCATTTT,CASSQDLQGNQPQHF
TRBJ1-2,NA,TRBV3-1,few,TGTGCCAGCAGCCAAGACCGGGGGTGGGGCTACACCTTC,CASSQDRGWGYTF
TRBJ1-2,TRBD1,TRBV6-5,NA,TGTGCCAGCAGTCTAGGGACAGGGGGCGATGATGGCTACACCTTC,CASSLGTGGDDGYTF
TRBJ2-5,NA,TRBV6-1,NA,TGTGCCAGCAGCGAGACGAGAGAGACCCAGTACTTC,CASSETRETQYF
TRBJ2-3,NA,TRBV5-1,once,TGCGCCAGCAGCTTGAGGGACGACCGCGATACGCAGTATTTT,CASSLRDDRDTQYF
TRBJ2-5,NA,TRBV27,NA,TGTGCCAGCAGTTTAGTAGGGGCCGGGGAGACCCAGTACTTC,CASSLVGAGETQYF
TRBJ1-1,NA,TRBV10-3,NA,TGTGCCATCAGGGACGGTGGATTTGACACTGAAGCTTTCTTT,CAIRDGGFDTEAFF
TRBJ2-5,NA,TRBV27,NA,TGTGCCAGCAGTTTATATCCCTATACTCAAGAGACCCAGTACTTC,CASSLYPYTQETQYF
TRBJ1-2,NA,TRBV27,NA,TGTGCCAGCAGTTTATCGGGCGGCGGGAGAGTCTATGGCTACACCTTC,CASSLSGGGRVYGYTF
TRBJ1-5,TRBD1,TRBV27,NA,TGTGCCAGCAGACAAGGGGGCGCCGGTCAGCCCCAGCATTTT,CASRQGGAGQPQHF
TRBJ2-2,TRBD2,TRBV6-1,NA,TGTGCCAGCAAGCGGGGGGACACCGGGGAGCTGTTTTTT,CASKRGDTGELFF
TRBJ1-5,NA,TRBV5-1,many,TGTGCCAGCAGCCTAGAAGGTCAGCCCCAGCATTTT,CASSLEGQPQHF
TRBJ2-1,TRBD2,TRBV28,NA,TGTGCCAGCAGTCTTGTACTAGCGGGGGAGCAGTTCTTC,CASSLVLAGEQFF
TRBJ1-2,NA,TRBV7-9,NA,TGTGCCAGCAGCTTAGACCCCGATACTATCACCTTC,CASSLDPDTITF
TRBJ2-7,NA,TRBV12-3/TRBV12-4,NA,TGTGCCTGCAGTCCCTATCTCTACGAGCAGTACTTC,CACSPYLYEQYF
TRBJ2-1,NA,TRBV2,NA,TGTGCCAGCAGTAGAGGACGGACCAACAATGAGCAGTTCTTC,CASSRGRTNNEQFF
TRBJ1-6,NA,TRBV4-1,NA,TGCGCCAGCAGCCAAGATTTACAGGTCTATAATTCACCCCTCCACTTT,CASSQDLQVYNSPLHF
TRBJ2-3,NA,TRBV2,NA,TGTGCCAGCAGACCAAGAAGATTAAGTGCAGATACGCAGTATTTT,CASRPRRLSADTQYF
TRBJ2-7,TRBD2,TRBV13,few,TGTGCCAGCAGCTTATACGGGGGGGTCTCCTACGAGCAGTACTTC,CASSLYGGVSYEQYF
TRBJ2-1,NA,TRBV7-6,few,TGTGCCAGCAGCTTAAGGCAGTCATACAATGAGCAGTTCTTC,CASSLRQSYNEQFF
TRBJ2-1,NA,TRBV27,few,TGTGCCAGCAGTTTGACAGGCACTGAGCAGTTCTTC,CASSLTGTEQFF
TRBJ2-7,TRBD1,TRBV24-1,few,TGTGCCACCAGCGATTCGACAGGGGTCGGCTACGAGCAGTACTTC,CATSDSTGVGYEQYF
TRBJ1-5,NA,TRBV30,NA,TGTGCCTGGAGCCTCAGCCGGGTTCAGCCCCAGCATTTT,CAWSLSRVQPQHF
TRBJ1-2,TRBD1,TRBV5-1,NA,TGCGCCAGCAGCCCCGCGGACAGGGCTGGCTACACCTTC,CASSPADRAGYTF
TRBJ1-5,NA,TRBV3-1,NA,TGTGCCAGCAGCCAAGATTGGCGCAATCAGCCCCAGCATTTT,CASSQDWRNQPQHF
TRBJ1-5,TRBD1,TRBV6-2/TRBV6-3,NA,TGTGCCAGCAGTTTCTTACAGGGGGACAATCAGCCCCAGCATTTT,CASSFLQGDNQPQHF
TRBJ1-5,NA,TRBV27,NA,TGTGCCAGCAGTTTAGTATGGGGGCACCCCCAGCATTTT,CASSLVWGHPQHF
TRBJ1-4,NA,TRBV7-9,few,TGTGCCAGCAGCTTAGTGGTAGGAAAAGGGAGTAATGAAAAACTGTTTTTT,CASSLVVGKGSNEKLFF
TRBJ2-7,TRBD2,TRBV6-7,NA,TGTGCCAGCAGGTCTGGGACTAGCGACGAGCAGTACTTC,CASRSGTSDEQYF
TRBJ1-5,NA,TRBV9,NA,TGTGCCAGCAGCGTAGATCCGGGATCGAATCAGCCCCAGCATTTT,CASSVDPGSNQPQHF
TRBJ2-1,NA,TRBV6-5,few,TGTGCCAGCACTACCGGGGGCCGCTCCTACAATGAGCAGTTCTTC,CASTTGGRSYNEQFF
TRBJ2-3,TRBD2,TRBV3-1,NA,TGTGCCAGCAGCCAAGGGGAGCGGGGGGCCCTCACAGATACGCAGTATTTT,CASSQGERGALTDTQYF
TRBJ2-3,TRBD2,TRBV14,NA,TGTGCCAGCAGCCAAATCCTAACCAGCGGGAGCGACACAGATACGCAGTATTTT,CASSQILTSGSDTDTQYF
TRBJ2-1,TRBD2,TRBV7-2,NA,TGTGCCAGCAGCCCACTAGCGGGGGCCCTCAGCTCCTACAATGAGCAGTTCTTC,CASSPLAGALSSYNEQFF
TRBJ1-6,NA,TRBV10-3,NA,TGTGCCATCAGTACAGGAAGCTCCTATAATTCACCCCTCCACTTT,CAISTGSSYNSPLHF